What follows is one T cell receptor (beta chain) and its context. Its antigen is as yet unknown. Repertoires were generated with immunoSEQ multiplex PCR, while TCRdb's copy carries only in-frame clones and drops some. In the table there are about 12,000 clones, 71% of which are singletons. Time point specified: after neoadjuvant nivolumab, at surgical resection. These newly diagnosed stage II-IVA oral cavity squamous cell carcinoma patients had no prior systemic or radiation treatment. Cohort: HPV-negative, locally advanced oral cavity squamous cell carcinoma patients. Blood cells were analyzed directly, without culture or expansion. Per germline, CDR1 SGHVS and CDR2 FNYEAQ. V lost 7 bases, J lost 2 bases, and 8 bases stayed unmatched. The CDR3 contains 16 residues. The data are from a study of neoadjuvant anti-PD-1 for oral cavity cancer. Study outcomes and limitations: Only a few patients per response group were TCR-analyzed; validation needed.

The chain links TRBV7-6 to TRBJ2-5; 12 bases agree with TRBD1. The sequenced sample was PBMCs, obtained after nivolumab (anti-PD-1) treatment. The TCR comes from a person aged 35-79 years with oral cavity squamous cell carcinoma. The CDR3 DNA sequence: TGTGCCAGCAACCAGCAGGGACAGGGGGCTCAAGAGACCCAGTACTTC. Translated: CASNQQGQGAQETQYF.